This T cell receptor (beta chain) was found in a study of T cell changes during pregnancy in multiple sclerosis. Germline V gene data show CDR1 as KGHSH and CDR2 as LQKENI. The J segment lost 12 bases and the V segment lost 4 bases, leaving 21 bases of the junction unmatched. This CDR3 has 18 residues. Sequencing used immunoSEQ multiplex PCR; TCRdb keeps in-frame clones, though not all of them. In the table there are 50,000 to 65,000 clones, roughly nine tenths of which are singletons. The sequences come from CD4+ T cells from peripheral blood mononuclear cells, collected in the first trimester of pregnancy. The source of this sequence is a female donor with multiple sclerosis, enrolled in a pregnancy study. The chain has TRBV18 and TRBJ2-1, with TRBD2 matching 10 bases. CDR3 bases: TGTGCCAGCTCACTCACGGGGGCTAGCGGGGGCTATCCGAGTGGGCAGTTCTTC. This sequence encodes CASSLTGASGGYPSGQFF. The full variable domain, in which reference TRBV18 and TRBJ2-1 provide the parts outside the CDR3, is NAGVMQNPRHLVRRRGQEARLRCSPMKGHSHVYWYRQLPEEGLKFMVYLQKENIIDESGMPKERFSAEFPKEGPSILRIQQVVRGDSAAYFCASSLTGASGGYPSGQFFGPGTRLTVL.